This TCR beta chain was sequenced in a study of T cell responses to AZD1222 COVID-19 vaccine. A word on this clone: No antigen is known for it.

Overall study findings and caveats: Unmutated variant regions are reportedly the target of nearly half of TCRs that are spike-specific. Receipt of two AZD1222 doses was followed by a rise in Spike-specific TCR breadth and depth.

V was clipped by 3 bases and J by 9 bases; unmatched bases: 9. Germline V gene data show CDR1 as SGHNT and CDR2 as YYREEE (reference sequence). This CDR3 comprises 17 residues. Sequencing used immunoSEQ multiplex PCR; TCRdb keeps in-frame clones, though not all of them. The repertoire holds some 50,000 clones, with roughly 83% as singletons. The source of this sequence is an adult in good health. The chain couples TRBV5-4 to TRBJ2-1, with TRBD2 matching 16 bases. Sequencing was performed on peripheral blood, taken on day 0 of AZD1222 vaccination. Written as DNA, the CDR3 is TGTGCCAGCAGCTCGGGACTAGCGGGAGGGCCGCAGGGTGAGCAGTTCTTC. Protein product: CASSSGLAGGPQGEQFF.